This TCR beta chain came from a study of T cell repertoires in cytomegalovirus infection. Note on this clonotype: Antigen: not known.

A single record per CDR3 protein comes from TCRdb applying MiXCR to the reads. Of about 130,000 distinct CDR3 sequences in the sample, 32% were seen once. The germline V gene encodes CDR1 SNHLY and CDR2 FYNNEI. The length of the CDR3 is 14 residues. Between the trimmed V and J ends, which lost 3 bases and 5 bases, there was a span of 10 bases. The J gene is TRBJ1-4, the V gene TRBV2; D may be TRBD1 (6 bases). Sequenced here: CD8+ T cells from cultured PBMCs, sampled from culture after CMV antigen stimulation. The receptor's source is a human donor in good health (CMV status not recorded). Some clones in this sample may be carry-over from other donors' samples. This CDR3 is CASSEEGGNEKLFF. In DNA, the CDR3 is TGTGCCAGCAGTGAGGAGGGGGGAAATGAAAAACTGTTTTTT.